This T cell receptor (beta chain) originates from a study of T cell responses to AZD1222 COVID-19 vaccine. The CDR3 is made up of 14 amino acids. Trimming shortened V by 0 bases and J by 9 bases, and 12 bases separated the two germline ends. CDR1 is MNHEY and CDR2 is SVGAGI in the germline V gene. Some clones are missing from TCRdb's copy, which holds only in-frame ones; the method was immunoSEQ multiplex PCR. The sample yields about 140,000 clones, around 91% seen once. The sample consisted of peripheral blood, taken on day 0 of AZD1222 vaccination. The sequence was collected from an adult in good health. V gene TRBV6-5 combines with J gene TRBJ2-4; D not resolved. The CDR3 nucleotides are TGTGCCAGCAGTTACTCAGGAGTGGGTTTCATTCAGTACTTC. As protein: CASSYSGVGFIQYF.